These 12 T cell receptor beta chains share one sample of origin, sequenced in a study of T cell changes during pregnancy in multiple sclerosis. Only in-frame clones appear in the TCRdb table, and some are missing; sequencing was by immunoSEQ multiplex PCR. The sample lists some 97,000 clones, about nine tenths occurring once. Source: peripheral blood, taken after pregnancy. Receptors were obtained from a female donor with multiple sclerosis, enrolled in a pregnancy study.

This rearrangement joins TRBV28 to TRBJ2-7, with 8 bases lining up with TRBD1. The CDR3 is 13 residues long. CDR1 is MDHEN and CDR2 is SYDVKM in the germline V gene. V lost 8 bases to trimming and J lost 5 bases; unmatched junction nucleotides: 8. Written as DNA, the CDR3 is TGTGCCAGCCAGACAGGGGAACGGAACGAGCAGTACTTC. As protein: CASQTGERNEQYF.

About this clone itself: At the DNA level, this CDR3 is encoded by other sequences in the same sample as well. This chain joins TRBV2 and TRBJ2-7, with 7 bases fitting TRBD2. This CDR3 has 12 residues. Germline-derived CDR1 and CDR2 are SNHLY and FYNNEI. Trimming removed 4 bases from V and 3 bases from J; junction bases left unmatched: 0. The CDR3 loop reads CASSGGSYEQYF. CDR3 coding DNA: TGTGCCAGCAGTGGCGGGAGCTACGAGCAGTACTTC.

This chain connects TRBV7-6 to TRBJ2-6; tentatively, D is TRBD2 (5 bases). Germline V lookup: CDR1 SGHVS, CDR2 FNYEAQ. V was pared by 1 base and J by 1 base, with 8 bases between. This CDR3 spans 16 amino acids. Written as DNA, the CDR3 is TGTGCCAGCAGCTTAGTTAGAGGGTCTGGGGCCAACGTCCTGACTTTC. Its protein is CASSLVRGSGANVLTF.

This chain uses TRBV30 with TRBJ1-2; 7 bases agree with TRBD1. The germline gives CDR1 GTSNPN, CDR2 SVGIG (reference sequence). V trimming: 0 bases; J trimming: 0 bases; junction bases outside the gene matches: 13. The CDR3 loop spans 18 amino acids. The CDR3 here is CAWSVTRAMTGTNYGYTF. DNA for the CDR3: TGTGCCTGGAGTGTAACCAGGGCCATGACAGGGACTAACTATGGCTACACCTTC.

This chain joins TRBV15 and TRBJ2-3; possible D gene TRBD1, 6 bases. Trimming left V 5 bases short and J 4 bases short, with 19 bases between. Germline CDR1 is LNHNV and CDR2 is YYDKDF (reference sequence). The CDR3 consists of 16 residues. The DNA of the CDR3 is TGTGCCACCAGCGTTCAGATAGACAGGCCCCCAGATACGCAGTATTTT. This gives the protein CATSVQIDRPPDTQYF.

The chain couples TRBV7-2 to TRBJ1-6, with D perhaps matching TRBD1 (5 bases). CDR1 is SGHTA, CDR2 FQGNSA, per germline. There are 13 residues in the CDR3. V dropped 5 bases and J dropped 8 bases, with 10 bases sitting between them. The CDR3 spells CASSPSGDSPLHF. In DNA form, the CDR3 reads TGTGCCAGCAGCCCGTCGGGGGATTCACCCCTCCACTTT.

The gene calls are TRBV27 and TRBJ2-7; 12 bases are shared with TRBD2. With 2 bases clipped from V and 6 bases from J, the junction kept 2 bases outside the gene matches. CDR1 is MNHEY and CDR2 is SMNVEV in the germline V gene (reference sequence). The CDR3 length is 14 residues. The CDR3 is CASSLGLAGSEQYF. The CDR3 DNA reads TGTGCCAGCAGTTTAGGACTAGCGGGAAGCGAGCAGTACTTC.

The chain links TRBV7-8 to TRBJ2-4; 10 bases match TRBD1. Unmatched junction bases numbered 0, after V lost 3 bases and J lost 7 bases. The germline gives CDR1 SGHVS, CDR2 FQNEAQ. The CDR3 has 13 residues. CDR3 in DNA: TGTGCCAGCAGCTTGGGACAGGGGAACATTCAGTACTTC. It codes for CASSLGQGNIQYF. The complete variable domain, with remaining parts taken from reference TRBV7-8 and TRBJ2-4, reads GAGVSQSPRYKVAKRGQDVALRCDPISGHVSLFWYQQALGQGPEFLTYFQNEAQLDKSGLPSDRFFAERPEGSVSTLKIQRTQQEDSAVYLCASSLGQGNIQYFGAGTRLSVL.

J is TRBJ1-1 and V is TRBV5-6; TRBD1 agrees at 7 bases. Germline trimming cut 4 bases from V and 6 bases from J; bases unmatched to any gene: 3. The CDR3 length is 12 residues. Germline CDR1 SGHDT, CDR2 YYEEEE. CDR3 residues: CASSIDRAEAFF. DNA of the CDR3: TGTGCCAGCAGCATCGACAGGGCTGAAGCTTTCTTT.

CDR3 in amino acids: CASSPYRSYEQYF. The DNA of the CDR3 is TGTGCCAGCAGTCCGTACAGATCCTACGAGCAGTACTTC. The V and J genes are TRBV28 and TRBJ2-7; the D is unclear. V was cut by 5 bases and J by 1 base, with 9 bases left in between. From germline, CDR1 is MDHEN and CDR2 SYDVKM. The CDR3 is 13 amino acids.

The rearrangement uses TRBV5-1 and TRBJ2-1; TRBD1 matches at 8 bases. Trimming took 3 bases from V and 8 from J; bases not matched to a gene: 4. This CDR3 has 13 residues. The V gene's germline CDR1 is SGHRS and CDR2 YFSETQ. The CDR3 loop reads CASSWGQDYEQFF. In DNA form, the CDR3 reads TGCGCCAGCAGCTGGGGACAGGACTATGAGCAGTTCTTC.

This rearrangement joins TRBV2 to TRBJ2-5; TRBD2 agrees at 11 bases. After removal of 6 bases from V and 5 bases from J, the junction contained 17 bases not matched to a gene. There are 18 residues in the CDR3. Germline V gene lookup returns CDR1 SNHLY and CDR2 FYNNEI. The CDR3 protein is CASSLYTSGGVARETQYF. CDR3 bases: TGTGCCAGCAGCTTATATACTAGCGGGGGCGTCGCACGGGAGACCCAGTACTTC. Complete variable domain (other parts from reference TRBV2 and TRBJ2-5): EPEVTQTPSHQVTQMGQEVILRCVPISNHLYFYWYRQILGQKVEFLVSFYNNEISEKSEIFDDQFSVERPDGSNFTLKIRSTKLEDSAMYFCASSLYTSGGVARETQYFGPGTRLLVL.